There are a few counts of the clone carrying this TCR beta chain. The sample comes from a study of blood T cell repertoires in COVID-19. TCRdb keeps only in-frame clones here, not all; method: immunoSEQ multiplex PCR. Seen here are under 300,000 clones, roughly 90% observed once, and the top ten hold just under 6.5%. This receptor was obtained from a woman aged 25 to 39 with acute COVID-19. The sample taken for sequencing was PBMCs or T cells enriched from blood (not recorded which).

The CDR3 spells CASSLYEFEQYF. The CDR3, as DNA: TGTGCCAGCAGTTTATACGAGTTCGAGCAGTACTTC. The chain uses TRBV28 and TRBJ2-7; unclear D gene. V lost 1 base, J lost 6 bases, and 7 bases lay in between. CDR1 is MDHEN and CDR2 is SYDVKM in the germline V gene. The CDR3 extends over 12 amino acids.